This T cell receptor beta chain is drawn from a study of post-analysis software for immune sequencing data. Background on the study: Patients with relapsing-remitting, secondary progressive and progressive-relapsing multiple sclerosis courses were all represented.

Findings of the study overall: Those samples that were prepared in the same batch co-clustered strongly by F measure. The normalized Chao1 diversity of multiple sclerosis patients was significantly lower than that of controls. Patients used a handful of TRBV segments, including TRBV5-6, TRBV5-1 and TRBV20-1, more often than controls.

The CDR3 is 16 amino acids. With 3 bases removed from V and 5 bases from J, the gap between germline ends came to 22 bases. The V gene's germline CDR1 is DFQATT and CDR2 SNEGSKA (reference sequence). This clonotype was observed a handful of times. What it binds is unknown. TCR beta cDNA libraries included unique molecular identifiers. Between about 0.85 and 11 million T cells gave rise to 500,000 to 600,000 cDNA molecules. TCRdb re-called the PCR reads through MiXCR, storing one row per CDR3 protein. The data show 450,000 or so distinct CDR3 sequences, with 45% seen just once and 9.5% to 13% held by the top ten.

The chain carries TRBV20-1 and TRBJ2-5; TRBD1 or TRBD2 may be the D gene (6 bases each). The sequence was collected from a girl aged 10-17 years with multiple sclerosis. Input material: blood. CDR3 region: CSASLASPGAGETQYF. CDR3 nucleotide sequence: TGCAGTGCTAGCCTAGCCTCCCCGGGGGCCGGGGAGACCCAGTACTTC.